This T cell receptor beta chain was sequenced in a study of CXCR3-negative and CXCR3-positive naive CD8 T cells. Per the germline V gene, CDR1 is SGHKS and CDR2 is YYEKEE (reference sequence). The CDR3 is 12 residues long. Whole-study findings and limits: In naive cells, CXCR3-negative and CXCR3-positive subsets had similar TRBV-TRBJ usage; memory cells differed. TCR interaction strength was inferred from TRB CDR3 physicochemistry, as CD5 matched across naive subsets. Against CXCR3-negative naive cells, CXCR3-positive naive cells showed more hydrophobic TRB CDR3s.

TRB cDNA was prepared as libraries by UMI-labeled 5' RACE. TCRdb re-called the 5' RACE reads and catalogs CDR3 proteins one per entry, DNA excluded. Recorded for this sample: approximately 88,000 distinct CDR3 sequences. About this clonotype: What it recognizes is unknown.

This rearrangement joins TRBV5-5 to TRBJ2-3. What was sequenced was naive CXCR3- CD8+ T cells from blood. Subset denoted: CD45RO-CCR7+CD27+CD95- naive CD8+ T cells lacking CXCR3 (TNR3-). This TCR was sampled from a human donor in good health. Some clones in this sample may be carry-over from other donors' samples. The chain's CDR3 is CASSLAPDTQYF.